One and the same sample provided the 22 T cell receptor beta chains below, sequenced in a study of blood T cell repertoires in COVID-19. Generated by immunoSEQ multiplex PCR, the TCRdb table keeps only in-frame clones and is missing some. The table records a few hundred thousand clones, roughly 80% of them present only once. The sequencing sample was made of peripheral blood. The source of these receptors is a young man with active or convalescent COVID-19.

The chain couples TRBV28 to TRBJ1-4, with D possibly being TRBD1 (5 bases). This CDR3 spans 14 amino acids. Germline V gene sequence: CDR1 MDHEN, CDR2 SYDVKM. Deletions cut 5 bases from V and 6 bases from J, with 13 bases between. The CDR3 region is CASSQTDRDEKLFF. The CDR3 nucleotides read TGTGCCAGCAGTCAGACAGATAGGGATGAAAAACTGTTTTTT.

The chain joins TRBV7-2 to TRBJ1-5, with TRBD1 matching 8 bases. After removal of 4 bases from V and 7 bases from J, the junction contained 9 bases not matched to a gene. This CDR3 contains 15 residues. Germline V gene lookup returns CDR1 SGHTA and CDR2 FQGNSA. This chain's CDR3 is CASSSTGTGQQPQHF. The CDR3 bases are TGTGCCAGCAGCTCAACCGGGACAGGACAACAGCCCCAGCATTTT.

The genes are TRBV28 and TRBJ1-5, with 8 bases lining up with TRBD1. CDR3 length: 15 amino acids. Germline V lookup: CDR1 MDHEN, CDR2 SYDVKM. V lost 3 bases and J lost 5; bases outside the gene matches: 6. For the CDR3, the DNA is TGTGCCAGCAGTTTTGTGGCACAGGGGGATCAGCCCCAGCATTTT. This sequence encodes CASSFVAQGDQPQHF.

This chain links TRBV7-2 with TRBJ2-7, with 7 bases lining up with TRBD1. This CDR3 region has 13 residues. The trim removed 6 bases at V and 2 bases at J, leaving 4 bases unmatched. Germline V CDR1 and CDR2: SGHTA, FQGNSA. Here the CDR3 DNA reads TGTGCCAGCAGGACGACAGGGACCTACGAGCAGTACTTC. Translating gives CASRTTGTYEQYF.

CDR3 region: CASTSTRGSNEKLFF. CDR3 in DNA: TGTGCCAGCACCTCTACCAGGGGCAGTAATGAAAAACTGTTTTTT. The chain has TRBV11-2 and TRBJ1-4; tentatively, D is TRBD1 (6 bases). The ends were cut back, 7 bases at V and 4 bases at J, with 16 bases in the middle. From germline, CDR1 is SGHAT and CDR2 FQNNGV. The CDR3 sequence is 15 residues long.

This clone occurred a few times. The chain couples TRBV2 to TRBJ1-5; TRBD1 matches at 11 bases. The CDR3 contains 15 residues. V was clipped by 7 bases and J by 1 base; unmatched bases: 3. Germline loops: CDR1 SNHLY, CDR2 FYNNEI. The CDR3 DNA reads as TGTGCCAGCACCCGGGACAGGGGGAGCAATCAGCCCCAGCATTTT. This codes for CASTRDRGSNQPQHF.

This clone was detected only once. The CDR3 nucleotides read TGTGCCAGCAGCTCCCCGACAGGGGAAGCGACAGATACGCAGTATTTT. Translating it yields CASSSPTGEATDTQYF. V and J are TRBV7-9 and TRBJ2-3, with 8 bases that match TRBD1. CDR3 length: 16 residues. CDR1 is SEHNR, CDR2 FQNEAQ, per germline (reference sequence). After removal of 4 bases from V and 3 bases from J, the junction contained 9 bases not matched to a gene.

The chain couples TRBV18 to TRBJ1-4; 7 bases are a match to TRBD1. The CDR3 is 15 amino acids. Unmatched junction bases numbered 11, after V lost 6 bases and J lost 7 bases. Germline lookup yields CDR1 KGHSH and CDR2 LQKENI. The CDR3 nucleotides read TGTGCCAGCTCTCCAGTCCAGGGGGATTCTGAAAAACTGTTTTTT. This translates into CASSPVQGDSEKLFF.

The chain has TRBV7-2 and TRBJ2-3; 9 bases line up with TRBD2. Germline CDR1 and CDR2: SGHTA and FQGNSA. The CDR3 runs 16 residues. V lost 1 base, J lost 1 base, and 3 bases stayed unmatched. CDR3 coding DNA: TGTGCCAGCAGCTTAGGGACTAGCGTGGGCACAGATACGCAGTATTTT. Translating it yields CASSLGTSVGTDTQYF. The full variable domain, rest sourced from reference TRBV7-2 and TRBJ2-3, is GAGVSQSPSNKVTEKGKDVELRCDPISGHTALYWYRQSLGQGLEFLIYFQGNSAPDKSGLPSDRFSAERTGGSVSTLTIQRTQQEDSAVYLCASSLGTSVGTDTQYFGPGTRLTVL.

The rearrangement joins TRBV13 to TRBJ2-3; 15 bases match TRBD2. The CDR3 spans 20 residues. J gave up 0 bases and V 3 bases, and 10 bases lay outside the gene matches. Germline V gives CDR1 PRHDT, CDR2 FYEKMQ (reference sequence). The CDR3 reads CASSFGLAGGLQLSTDTQYF. The CDR3 DNA reads TGTGCCAGCAGCTTCGGACTAGCGGGGGGGCTCCAACTTAGCACAGATACGCAGTATTTT.

The J gene is TRBJ2-7, the V gene TRBV6-5, with D maybe TRBD2 (5 bases). The CDR3 extends over 14 amino acids. The ends were cut back, 4 bases at V and 2 bases at J, with 12 bases in the middle. CDR1 and CDR2 from the germline V gene are MNHEY and SVGAGI. CDR3 DNA sequence: TGTGCCAGCAGTTCTCGGACGGGGACCTACGAGCAGTACTTC. It is translated as CASSSRTGTYEQYF.

This clone has just one count. The chain has TRBV7-2 and TRBJ2-6; a weak D match, TRBD2 (6 bases). Trimming cost V 2 bases and J 2 bases, with 10 bases left between them. Germline V lookup: CDR1 SGHTA, CDR2 FQGNSA. The CDR3 runs to 16 residues. CDR3 sequence reads: CASSLKGGAGANVLTF. For the CDR3, the DNA is TGTGCCAGCAGCTTAAAGGGCGGGGCTGGGGCCAACGTCCTGACTTTC.

The chain joins TRBV6-5 to TRBJ2-7, with D perhaps matching TRBD1 (6 bases). The CDR3 totals 14 residues. V was trimmed by 6 bases and J by 1 base, leaving 13 bases between them. The V gene's germline CDR1 is MNHEY and CDR2 SVGAGI. This CDR3 reads CASSLDTGSYEQYF. In DNA form, the CDR3 reads TGTGCCAGCAGCCTGGACACAGGGTCCTACGAGCAGTACTTC.

The genes are TRBV5-1 and TRBJ1-2; tentative D call: TRBD1 (6 bases). V lost 2 bases to trimming and J lost 6 bases, with 14 bases between them. The CDR3 consists of 14 residues. Germline-derived CDR1 and CDR2 are SGHRS and YFSETQ. The CDR3 loop is CASSFGQSGHGYTF. CDR3 DNA sequence: TGCGCCAGCAGCTTCGGACAGTCCGGCCATGGCTACACCTTC.

This sequence joins TRBV25-1 and TRBJ1-1; TRBD1 is a possible D gene (5 bases). V was pared by 8 bases and J by 1 base, with 11 bases between. This CDR3 contains 13 residues. Germline loops: CDR1 MGHDK, CDR2 SYGVNS. DNA of the CDR3: TGTGCCAGCCGCGGACATTCGAACACTGAAGCTTTCTTT. This sequence encodes CASRGHSNTEAFF.

The chain recombines TRBV28 with TRBJ2-5; 10 bases agree with TRBD2. Losses at the gene ends were 6 bases for V and 4 bases for J; bases not matched to a gene: 8. The germline V gene has CDR1 MDHEN and CDR2 SYDVKM. The CDR3 is made up of 15 amino acids. CDR3: CASRGQTSGPETQYF. The CDR3 coding sequence is TGTGCCAGCAGAGGTCAGACTAGCGGGCCAGAGACCCAGTACTTC.

This rearrangement joins TRBV5-1 to TRBJ1-2; no clear D gene. CDR1 is SGHRS, CDR2 YFSETQ, per germline. V lost 7 bases and J lost 1, with 8 bases in between. The CDR3 consists of 12 residues. This CDR3 reads CASFDNNYGYTF. CDR3 DNA: TGCGCCAGCTTCGACAATAACTATGGCTACACCTTC.

This clone has just a few counts. This chain connects TRBV6-5 to TRBJ2-5; TRBD2 matches at 12 bases. This CDR3 has 16 amino acids. V lost 0 bases and J lost 2; bases outside the gene matches: 1. Germline assignment: CDR1 MNHEY and CDR2 SVGAGI. CDR3 in DNA: TGTGCCAGCAGTTACTCCGGGACTAGCGGGCAAGAGACCCAGTACTTC. It is translated as CASSYSGTSGQETQYF.

This clone was picked up one time. The chain uses TRBV28 and TRBJ2-2; D gene ambiguous. Trimming pared 6 bases from V and 2 bases from J, leaving 7 bases between. CDR1 is MDHEN, CDR2 SYDVKM, per germline. The length of the CDR3 is 13 residues. CDR3 amino acids: CASRRSNTGELFF. The CDR3 DNA reads TGTGCCAGCAGGCGTTCCAACACCGGGGAGCTGTTTTTT.

The rearrangement links TRBV10-3 to TRBJ1-3; unclear D gene. Germline V gene sequence: CDR1 ENHRY, CDR2 SYGVKD. V dropped 3 bases and J dropped 0 bases, with 9 bases sitting between them. This CDR3 has 15 amino acids. The CDR3 reads CAISDGPNSGNTIYF. The CDR3 bases are TGTGCCATCAGTGATGGGCCTAACTCTGGAAACACCATATATTTT.

The chain recombines TRBV7-6 with TRBJ2-2; TRBD2 matches 7 bases. The CDR3 spans 13 residues. The junction had 0 bases not matched to a gene; V was cut back by 3 bases and J by 5 bases. CDR1 and CDR2 from the germline V gene are SGHVS and FNYEAQ. CDR3 sequence (DNA): TGTGCCAGCAGCTTCGGGGGGACCGGGGAGCTGTTTTTT. It is translated as CASSFGGTGELFF.

This clone was picked up a small number of times. The chain links TRBV9 to TRBJ2-3; D is possibly TRBD2 (6 bases). Germline V gene sequence: CDR1 SGDLS, CDR2 YYNGEE. The CDR3 is 14 amino acids. V gave up 0 bases and J gave up 2 bases, with 7 bases separating them. CDR3 protein: CASSVVADTDTQYF. The CDR3 DNA sequence: TGTGCCAGCAGCGTAGTAGCGGACACAGATACGCAGTATTTT.